The 12 T cell receptor beta chains below come from one sample, sequenced in a study of OX40 agonist ivuxolimab in advanced cancers. Repertoires were generated with immunoSEQ multiplex PCR, while TCRdb's copy carries only in-frame clones and drops some. The sample shows 20,000 to 25,000 clones, 84% of them seen only once. Material: CD4+ or CD8+ T cells sorted from blood, obtained in a trial of the OX40 agonist ivuxolimab. The receptors come from an adult with an advanced solid tumor such as melanoma, head and neck, liver or kidney cancer.

The chain joins TRBV6-1 to TRBJ1-4, with D possibly being TRBD1 (5 bases). CDR3 length: 14 residues. V shed 1 base and J shed 8 bases, with 11 bases lying between them. CDR1 is MNHNS and CDR2 is SASEGT in the germline V gene. In nucleotides, the CDR3 is TGTGCCAGCAGTGAAGGGGGGGAGGGGGAAAAACTGTTTTTT. Protein: CASSEGGEGEKLFF.

The chain couples TRBV9 to TRBJ2-3; the D gene is possibly TRBD1 (7 bases). This CDR3 has 16 amino acids. Trimming left V 4 bases short and J 2 bases short, with 17 bases between. Germline CDR1 reads SGDLS; CDR2 reads YYNGEE. The CDR3 protein is CASSPRQGGPTDTQYF. The CDR3 DNA is TGTGCCAGCAGCCCCCGGCAGGGGGGCCCCACAGATACGCAGTATTTT.

V usage is TRBV4-2 and J usage is TRBJ1-1; D is unclear. CDR3 length: 15 amino acids. Trimming removed 0 bases from V and 0 bases from J, with 8 bases in between. Germline CDR1 is LGHNA and CDR2 is YNFKEQ. The CDR3 region is CASSQDRTLNTEAFF. In nucleotides, the CDR3 is TGTGCCAGCAGCCAAGACCGGACCCTGAACACTGAAGCTTTCTTT.

The rearrangement links TRBV6-1 to TRBJ2-7; D is possibly TRBD1 or TRBD2 (5 bases each). The V end was cut by 11 bases, the J end by 3 bases, with 17 bases between. The germline CDR1 and CDR2 sequences are MNHNS and SASEGT. This CDR3 spans 13 amino acids. The CDR3 DNA is TGTGCCGCCCCGGGGCCCCCCAACTACGAGCAGTACTTC. Encoded protein: CAAPGPPNYEQYF.

The chain recombines TRBV6-5 with TRBJ1-1, with no clear D. This CDR3 has 11 residues. The V and J ends lost 4 bases and 8 bases respectively, with 8 bases between them. CDR1 is MNHEY, CDR2 SVGAGI, per germline. As DNA, the CDR3 is TGTGCCAGCAGTTTCGGACGGGAAGCTTTCTTT. This gives the protein CASSFGREAFF.

V and J are TRBV28 and TRBJ2-1; perhaps D is TRBD1 or TRBD2 (5 bases each). The CDR3 runs to 14 residues. Germline CDR1 reads MDHEN; CDR2 reads SYDVKM. With 7 bases removed from V and 5 bases from J, the gap between germline ends came to 15 bases. Written as DNA, the CDR3 is TGTGCCAGCACCGGTGAGGGGCAGGACAATGAGCAGTTCTTC. It is translated as CASTGEGQDNEQFF.

This chain joins TRBV2 and TRBJ2-1; no clear D. This CDR3 has 16 residues. Germline V gene sequence: CDR1 SNHLY, CDR2 FYNNEI. V shed 2 bases and J shed 0 bases, with 11 bases lying between them. The CDR3 DNA reads as TGTGCCAGCAGTGAAACAGAACCGAGCTCCTACAATGAGCAGTTCTTC. It translates to CASSETEPSSYNEQFF.

This sequence joins TRBV7-9 and TRBJ2-1, with no clear D. CDR1 and CDR2 from the germline V gene are SEHNR and FQNEAQ (reference sequence). The CDR3 spans 15 residues. Trimming shortened V by 5 bases and J by 2 bases, and 13 bases separated the two germline ends. CDR3 residues: CASSPYPDAYNEQFF. The DNA for the CDR3 is TGTGCCAGCAGCCCATACCCGGACGCCTACAATGAGCAGTTCTTC.

This chain links TRBV7-9 with TRBJ2-2; 12 bases match TRBD2. With 5 bases clipped from V and 2 bases from J, the junction kept 9 bases outside the gene matches. This CDR3 spans 18 amino acids. Germline CDR1 is SEHNR and CDR2 is FQNEAQ (reference sequence). This CDR3 reads CASSTRLAGAVNTGELFF. The CDR3 nucleotides read TGTGCCAGCAGCACGCGACTAGCGGGAGCGGTCAACACCGGGGAGCTGTTTTTT.

CDR3 bases: TGTGCCAGCAGCCTGACTAGCGGTTCTTTATCGGCGCAGTATTTT. Translating it yields CASSLTSGSLSAQYF. V is TRBV5-6 and J is TRBJ2-3, with 9 bases that match TRBD2. CDR3 length equals 15 residues. V lost 4 bases to trimming and J lost 10 bases; unmatched junction nucleotides: 13. The germline V gene encodes CDR1 SGHDT and CDR2 YYEEEE.

The chain is built from TRBV6-5 and TRBJ2-5; D is ambiguous. The CDR3 loop spans 13 amino acids. The V and J ends lost 0 bases and 6 bases respectively, with 8 bases between them. CDR1 and CDR2 (germline): MNHEY, SVGAGI. CDR3 amino acids: CASSYSKVQTQYF. The CDR3 nucleotides read TGTGCCAGCAGTTACTCGAAGGTTCAGACCCAGTACTTC.

The genes are TRBV30 and TRBJ2-3; 7 nucleotides align to TRBD1. This CDR3 contains 14 residues. The V segment lost 2 bases and the J segment 2 bases; nucleotides outside the gene matches: 4. CDR1 is GTSNPN, CDR2 SVGIG, per germline (reference sequence). In nucleotides, the CDR3 is TGTGCCTGGAGTCGGACAGGCGCCACAGATACGCAGTATTTT. Its protein product is CAWSRTGATDTQYF. Full variable domain (outside the CDR3, taken from reference TRBV30 and TRBJ2-3): SQTIHQWPATLVQPVGSPLSLECTVEGTSNPNLYWYRQAAGRGLQLLFYSVGIGQISSEVPQNLSASRPQDRQFILSSKKLLLSDSGFYLCAWSRTGATDTQYFGPGTRLTVL.